This T cell receptor beta chain was documented in a study of T cells after yellow fever vaccination. Study-wide background: SMART-Seq v4 Ultra Low Input served to prepare low-cell-number fractions.

This clonotype was seen a few times. Its antigen is still unknown. The TCR cDNA carried a universal primer site and UMIs from 5'RACE template switching. TCRdb analysed the 5' RACE reads with MiXCR anew, one entry per CDR3 protein. This table holds around 340,000 distinct CDR3 sequences, roughly an eighth found once. Overall study findings and caveats: Booster samples showed a return of most primary-vaccination clones (approximately 96% CD4, 85% to 90% CD8).

From germline, CDR1 is LNHDA and CDR2 SQIVND (reference sequence). V lost 4 bases, J lost 2 bases, and 8 bases stayed unmatched. The CDR3 covers 16 residues. Material: CD4+ T cells sorted from PBMCs, obtained 15 days after the yellow fever booster vaccination. The source is a man younger than 35 who received the YFV17D yellow fever vaccine. The rearrangement uses TRBV19 and TRBJ2-1, with 7 nucleotides matching TRBD1. The CDR3 DNA is TGTGCCAGTAGTAACTACAGGGGCAGTACCTACAATGAGCAGTTCTTC. This translates into CASSNYRGSTYNEQFF.